The clone carrying this T cell receptor (beta chain) was observed a handful of times. Next came a second PCR, run for about 6 to 12 cycles, which used a sample-barcoded 5' primer along with a J-beta primer mix. TCRdb analysed the 5' RACE reads with MiXCR anew, one entry per CDR3 protein. The top ten hold around 10% of the sample, which has 1.6 million or so distinct CDR3 sequences, about 31% seen once. This sample was taken from a study of blood T cells in healthy people across ages. Overall study context: The capture of about one barcoded beta molecule per two T cells was achieved by template switching.

Germline values: CDR1 MNHEY, CDR2 SMNVEV (reference sequence). V lost 7 bases and J lost 2, with 15 bases in between. The CDR3 has 15 amino acids. The chain employs TRBV27 and TRBJ2-1; D might be TRBD1 or TRBD2, each matching 5 bases. Sequencing was carried out using blood. The receptor was derived from a woman between 25 and 40 years old in good health. Here the CDR3 DNA reads TGTGCCAGCATTCGGGGACCTCCAGCCTACAATGAGCAGTTCTTC. Translation gives CASIRGPPAYNEQFF.